This TCR beta chain was captured by sequencing in a study of blood T cell repertoires in COVID-19. On the study more broadly: Italy, Spain and the United States were the sources of the convalescent and acute COVID-19 samples.

Germline values: CDR1 SEHNR, CDR2 FQNEAQ (reference sequence). The CDR3 covers 15 residues. Trimming removed 1 base at V and 4 bases at J, with 13 bases between. Methods used by the authors: Estimation of nucleated cell counts relied on the amplification of reference gene primers. TCRdb's copy holds only in-frame clones and misses some; the assay was immunoSEQ multiplex PCR. That table is the source of V, J and clone size, and D and trimming were worked out from the DNA. This sample has about 320,000 clones, with roughly nine tenths found just once. The sequencing sample was made of PBMCs or T cells enriched from blood (not recorded which). This sequence originates from a man aged 55 to 70 who had recovered from COVID-19. The V gene is TRBV7-9, the J gene TRBJ1-1; no definite D call. CDR3 in amino acids: CASSLEVHRFTEAFF. The CDR3 DNA reads TGTGCCAGCAGCTTAGAGGTTCACAGATTCACTGAAGCTTTCTTT.